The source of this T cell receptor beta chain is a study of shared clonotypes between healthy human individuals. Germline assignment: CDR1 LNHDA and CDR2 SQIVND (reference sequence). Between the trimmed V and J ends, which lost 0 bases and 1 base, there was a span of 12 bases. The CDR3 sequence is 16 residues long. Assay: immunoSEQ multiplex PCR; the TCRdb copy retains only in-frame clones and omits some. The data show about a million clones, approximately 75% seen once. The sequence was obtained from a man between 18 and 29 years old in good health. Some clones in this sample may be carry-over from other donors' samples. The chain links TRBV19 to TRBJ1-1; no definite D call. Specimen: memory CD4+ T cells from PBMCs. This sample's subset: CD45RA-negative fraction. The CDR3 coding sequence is TGTGCCAGTAGTATAGATGGTCCCCGAAGGAACACTGAAGCTTTCTTT. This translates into CASSIDGPRRNTEAFF.